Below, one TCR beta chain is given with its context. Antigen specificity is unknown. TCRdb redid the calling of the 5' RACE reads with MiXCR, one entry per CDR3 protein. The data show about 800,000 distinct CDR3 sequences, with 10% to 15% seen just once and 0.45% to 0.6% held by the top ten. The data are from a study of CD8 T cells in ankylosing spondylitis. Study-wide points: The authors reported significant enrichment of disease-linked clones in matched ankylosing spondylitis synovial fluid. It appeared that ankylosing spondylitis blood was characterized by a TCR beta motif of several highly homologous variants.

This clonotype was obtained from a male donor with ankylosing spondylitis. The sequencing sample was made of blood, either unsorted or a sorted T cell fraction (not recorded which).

The CDR3 bases are TGTGCCACCAGTGATTTCACAGAGACCCAGTACTTC. Protein: CATSDFTETQYF. V and J are TRBV24-1 and TRBJ2-5, with unresolved D. Trimming removed 1 base from V and 4 bases from J, with 3 bases in between. This CDR3 has 12 residues. In germline, CDR1 is KGHDR, CDR2 SFDVKD.